This TCR beta chain is from a study of cytomegalovirus exposure and HLA in healthy donors. In the study overall: An early data release held some 85 million unique TCRs from HLA-typed donors.

The PCR was carried out with 60 Vbeta primers and 13 Jbeta primers. In the original processing: Unique TCR beta chains totaled approximately 83 million in a later count, with approximately 11 million of them shared. The table came from immunoSEQ multiplex PCR; TCRdb's copy has only in-frame clones and leaves some out. V and J calls and clone size follow that table, whereas D and trimming were derived from the DNA. The profile shows 130,000 or so clones, 60% to 80% of them singletons. The CDR3 covers 14 residues. CDR1 MNHNS and CDR2 SASEGT come from the germline V gene. Notes on the study in general: Equally common other TCR beta chains were less clonally expanded than HLA-associated ones, a later analysis found. The study designated roughly 160 TCR beta chains cytomegalovirus-associated.

Details on this clone: Its specificity is unknown. One end of the junction is discordant with germline, which a read error may explain.

The receptor's source is a female donor in good health and CMV-seronegative. The chain recombines TRBV6-1 with TRBJ1-1; 7 nucleotides align to TRBD1. The specimen was PBMCs. This CDR3 reads CASRMDRMNTGAFF. CDR3 nucleotide sequence: TGTGCCAGCAGGATGGACAGGATGAACACTGGAGCTTTCTTT.